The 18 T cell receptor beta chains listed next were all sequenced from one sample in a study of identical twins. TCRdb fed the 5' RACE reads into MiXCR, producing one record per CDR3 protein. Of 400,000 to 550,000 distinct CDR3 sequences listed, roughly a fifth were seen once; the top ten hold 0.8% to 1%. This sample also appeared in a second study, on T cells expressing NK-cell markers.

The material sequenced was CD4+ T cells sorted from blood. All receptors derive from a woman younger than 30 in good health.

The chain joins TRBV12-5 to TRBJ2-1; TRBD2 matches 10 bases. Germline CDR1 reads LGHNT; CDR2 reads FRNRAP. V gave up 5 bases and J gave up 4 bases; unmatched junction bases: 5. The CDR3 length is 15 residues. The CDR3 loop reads CASGPSGRGYNEQFF. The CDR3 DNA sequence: TGTGCTAGTGGTCCCAGCGGGAGGGGGTACAATGAGCAGTTCTTC.

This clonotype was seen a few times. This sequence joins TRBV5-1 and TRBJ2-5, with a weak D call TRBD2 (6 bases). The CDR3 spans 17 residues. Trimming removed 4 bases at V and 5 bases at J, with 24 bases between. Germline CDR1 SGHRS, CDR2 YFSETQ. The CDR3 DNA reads TGCGCCAGCAGCCTGGGCGGGACTCACATTTCGAGGGAGACCCAGTACTTC. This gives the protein CASSLGGTHISRETQYF.

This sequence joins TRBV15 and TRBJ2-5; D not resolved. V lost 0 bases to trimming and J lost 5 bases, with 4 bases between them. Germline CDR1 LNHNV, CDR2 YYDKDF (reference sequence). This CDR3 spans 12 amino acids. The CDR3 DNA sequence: TGTGCCACCAGCAGAGAAGTGGAGACCCAGTACTTC. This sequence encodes CATSREVETQYF.

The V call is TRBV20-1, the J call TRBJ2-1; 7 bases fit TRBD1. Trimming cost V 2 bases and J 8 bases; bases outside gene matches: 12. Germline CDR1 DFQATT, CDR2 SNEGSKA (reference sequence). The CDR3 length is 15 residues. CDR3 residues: CSARKGGISRYEQFF. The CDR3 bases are TGCAGTGCTAGAAAAGGGGGCATTTCTAGGTATGAGCAGTTCTTC.

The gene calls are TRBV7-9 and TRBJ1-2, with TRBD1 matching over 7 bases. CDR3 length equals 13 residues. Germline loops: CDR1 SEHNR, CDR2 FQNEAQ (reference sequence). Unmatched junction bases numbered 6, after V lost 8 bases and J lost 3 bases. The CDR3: CASLNDRDYGYTF. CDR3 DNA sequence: TGTGCCAGCCTGAACGACAGGGACTATGGCTACACCTTC.

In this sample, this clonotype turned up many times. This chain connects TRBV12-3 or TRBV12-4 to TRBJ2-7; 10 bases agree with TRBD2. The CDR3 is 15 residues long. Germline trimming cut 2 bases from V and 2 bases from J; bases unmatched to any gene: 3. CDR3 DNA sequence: TGTGCCAGCAGTTTACGACTAGCGGGTACCTACGAGCAGTACTTC. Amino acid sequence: CASSLRLAGTYEQYF.

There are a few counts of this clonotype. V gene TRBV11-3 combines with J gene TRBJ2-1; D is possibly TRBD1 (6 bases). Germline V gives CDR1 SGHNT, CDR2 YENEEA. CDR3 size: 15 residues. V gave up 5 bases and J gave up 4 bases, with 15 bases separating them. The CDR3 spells CASSAGAPAYNEQFF. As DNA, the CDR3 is TGTGCCAGCAGCGCAGGGGCACCTGCTTACAATGAGCAGTTCTTC.

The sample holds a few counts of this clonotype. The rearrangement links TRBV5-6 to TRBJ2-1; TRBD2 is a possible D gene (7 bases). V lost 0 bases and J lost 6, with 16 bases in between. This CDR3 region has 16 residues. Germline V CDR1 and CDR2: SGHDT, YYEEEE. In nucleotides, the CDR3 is TGTGCCAGCAGCTTGGAGGGGCGGGGGCCACTCAATGAGCAGTTCTTC. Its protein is CASSLEGRGPLNEQFF. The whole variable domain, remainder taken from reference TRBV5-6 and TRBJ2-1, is DAGVTQSPTHLIKTRGQQVTLRCSPKSGHDTVSWYQQALGQGPQFIFQYYEEEERQRGNFPDRFSGHQFPNYSSELNVNALLLGDSALYLCASSLEGRGPLNEQFFGPGTRLTVL.

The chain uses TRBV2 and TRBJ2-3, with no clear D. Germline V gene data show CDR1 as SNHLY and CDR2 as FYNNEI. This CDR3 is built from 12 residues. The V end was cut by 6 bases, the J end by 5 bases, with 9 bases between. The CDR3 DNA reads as TGTGCCAGCAGGCCAGATGGAGATACGCAGTATTTT. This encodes CASRPDGDTQYF.

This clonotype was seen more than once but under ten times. In DNA, the CDR3 is TGTGCCAGCAGTTACCGGGACAGGTCGGGCTACGAGCAGTACTTC. This codes for CASSYRDRSGYEQYF. The rearrangement uses TRBV6-5 and TRBJ2-7, with 8 positions matching TRBD1. The germline V gene encodes CDR1 MNHEY and CDR2 SVGAGI. The CDR3 is made up of 15 amino acids. V was clipped by 2 bases and J by 3 bases; unmatched bases: 6.

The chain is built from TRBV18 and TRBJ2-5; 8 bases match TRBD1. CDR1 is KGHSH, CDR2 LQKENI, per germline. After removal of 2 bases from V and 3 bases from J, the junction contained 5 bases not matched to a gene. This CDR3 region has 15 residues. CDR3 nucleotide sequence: TGTGCCAGCTCACCAAATTGGGGACAGGAAGAGACCCAGTACTTC. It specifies CASSPNWGQEETQYF.

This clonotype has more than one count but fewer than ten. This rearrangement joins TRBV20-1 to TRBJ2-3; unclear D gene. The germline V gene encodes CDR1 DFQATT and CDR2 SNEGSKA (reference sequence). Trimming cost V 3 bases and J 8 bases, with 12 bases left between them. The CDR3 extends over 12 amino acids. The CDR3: CSASLSRLTQYF. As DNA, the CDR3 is TGCAGTGCTAGTTTATCCCGACTTACGCAGTATTTT.

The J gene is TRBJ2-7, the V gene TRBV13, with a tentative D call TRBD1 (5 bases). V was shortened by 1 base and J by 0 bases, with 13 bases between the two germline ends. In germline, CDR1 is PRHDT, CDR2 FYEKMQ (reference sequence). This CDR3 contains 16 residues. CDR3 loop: CASSLAARTSSYEQYF. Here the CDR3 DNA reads TGTGCCAGCAGCTTAGCTGCACGGACAAGCTCCTACGAGCAGTACTTC.

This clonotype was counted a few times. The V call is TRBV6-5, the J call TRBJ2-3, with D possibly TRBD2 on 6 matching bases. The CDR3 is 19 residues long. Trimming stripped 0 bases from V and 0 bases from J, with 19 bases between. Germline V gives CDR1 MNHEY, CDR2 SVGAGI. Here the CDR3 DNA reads TGTGCCAGCAGTTACTCCCCACCTCAGGTTAGCGGAAGCACAGATACGCAGTATTTT. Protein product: CASSYSPPQVSGSTDTQYF.

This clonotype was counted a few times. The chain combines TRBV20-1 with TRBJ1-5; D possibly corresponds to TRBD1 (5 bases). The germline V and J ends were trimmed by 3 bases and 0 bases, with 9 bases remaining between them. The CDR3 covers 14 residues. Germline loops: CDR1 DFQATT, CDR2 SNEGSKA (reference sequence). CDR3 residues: CSASGASSNQPQHF. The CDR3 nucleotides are TGCAGTGCTAGCGGGGCAAGTAGCAATCAGCCCCAGCATTTT.

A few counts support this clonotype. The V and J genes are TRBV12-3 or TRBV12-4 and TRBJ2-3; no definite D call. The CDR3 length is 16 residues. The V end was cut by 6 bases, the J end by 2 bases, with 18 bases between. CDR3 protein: CASSLQGTGPTDTQYF. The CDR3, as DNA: TGTGCCAGCAGCCTGCAAGGAACGGGCCCCACAGATACGCAGTATTTT.

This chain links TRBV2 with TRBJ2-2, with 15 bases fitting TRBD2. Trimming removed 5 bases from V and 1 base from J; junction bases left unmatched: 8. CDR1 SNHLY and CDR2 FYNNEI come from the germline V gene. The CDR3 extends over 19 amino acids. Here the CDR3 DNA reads TGTGCCAGCAGTCGCTCCCCGGGACTAGCGGGGGGGAACACCGGGGAGCTGTTTTTT. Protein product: CASSRSPGLAGGNTGELFF.

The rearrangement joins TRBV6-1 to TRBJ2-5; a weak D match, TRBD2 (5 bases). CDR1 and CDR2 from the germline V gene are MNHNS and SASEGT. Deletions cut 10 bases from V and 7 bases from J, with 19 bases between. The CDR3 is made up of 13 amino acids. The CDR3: CATKADPEGTQYF. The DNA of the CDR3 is TGTGCCACCAAAGCGGACCCTGAGGGGACCCAGTACTTC.